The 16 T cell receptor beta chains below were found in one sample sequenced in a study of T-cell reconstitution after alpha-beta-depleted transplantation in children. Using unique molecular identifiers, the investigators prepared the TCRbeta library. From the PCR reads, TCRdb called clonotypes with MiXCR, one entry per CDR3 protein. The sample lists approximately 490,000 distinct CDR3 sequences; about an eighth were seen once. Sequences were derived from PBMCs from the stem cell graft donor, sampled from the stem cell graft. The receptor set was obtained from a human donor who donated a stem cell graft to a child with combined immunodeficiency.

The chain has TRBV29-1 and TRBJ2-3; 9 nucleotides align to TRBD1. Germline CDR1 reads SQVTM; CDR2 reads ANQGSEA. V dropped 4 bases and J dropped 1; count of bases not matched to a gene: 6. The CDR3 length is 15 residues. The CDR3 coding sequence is TGCAGCGTTGTTGGACAGGGGATCGGCACAGATACGCAGTATTTT. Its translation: CSVVGQGIGTDTQYF.

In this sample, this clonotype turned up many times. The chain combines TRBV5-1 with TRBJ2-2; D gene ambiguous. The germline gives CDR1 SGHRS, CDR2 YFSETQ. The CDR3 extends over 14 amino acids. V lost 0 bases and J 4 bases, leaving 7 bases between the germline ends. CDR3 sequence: CASSLGTTTGELFF. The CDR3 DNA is TGCGCCAGCAGCTTGGGAACTACCACCGGGGAGCTGTTTTTT. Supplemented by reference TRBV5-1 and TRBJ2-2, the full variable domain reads KAGVTQTPRYLIKTRGQQVTLSCSPISGHRSVSWYQQTPGQGLQFLFEYFSETQRNKGNFPGRFSGRQFSNSRSEMNVSTLELGDSALYLCASSLGTTTGELFFGEGSRLTVL.

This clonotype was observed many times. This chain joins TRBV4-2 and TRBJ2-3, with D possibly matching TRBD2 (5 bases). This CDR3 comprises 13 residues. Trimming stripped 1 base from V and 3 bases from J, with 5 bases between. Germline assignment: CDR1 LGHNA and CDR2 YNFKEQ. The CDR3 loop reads CASSQGTTDTQYF. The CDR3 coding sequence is TGTGCCAGCAGCCAAGGGACTACAGATACGCAGTATTTT.

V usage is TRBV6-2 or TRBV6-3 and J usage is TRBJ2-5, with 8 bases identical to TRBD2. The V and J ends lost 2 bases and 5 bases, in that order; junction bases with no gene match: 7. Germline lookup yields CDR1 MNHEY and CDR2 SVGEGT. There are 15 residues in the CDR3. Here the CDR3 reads CASSYLSGKWETQYF. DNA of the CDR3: TGTGCCAGCAGTTACCTTAGCGGGAAGTGGGAGACCCAGTACTTC.

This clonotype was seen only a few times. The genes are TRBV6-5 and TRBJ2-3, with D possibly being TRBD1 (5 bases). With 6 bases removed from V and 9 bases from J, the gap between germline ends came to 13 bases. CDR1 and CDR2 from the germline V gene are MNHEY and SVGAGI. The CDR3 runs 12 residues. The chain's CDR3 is CASSTLRGTQYF. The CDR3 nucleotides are TGTGCCAGCAGCACCCTAAGGGGCACGCAGTATTTT.

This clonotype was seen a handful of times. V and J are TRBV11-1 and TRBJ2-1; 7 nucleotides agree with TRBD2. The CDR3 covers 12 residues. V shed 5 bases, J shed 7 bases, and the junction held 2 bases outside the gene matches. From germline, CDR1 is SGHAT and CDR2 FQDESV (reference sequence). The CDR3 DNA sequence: TGTGCCAGCAGCAGACTAGCTAATGAGCAGTTCTTC. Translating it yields CASSRLANEQFF.

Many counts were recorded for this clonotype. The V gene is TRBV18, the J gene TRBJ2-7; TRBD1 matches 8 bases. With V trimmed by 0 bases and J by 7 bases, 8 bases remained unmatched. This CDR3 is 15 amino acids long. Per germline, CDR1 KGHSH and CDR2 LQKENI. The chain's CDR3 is CASSPPGQARMEQYF. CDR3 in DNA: TGTGCCAGCTCACCACCGGGACAGGCCCGGATGGAGCAGTACTTC. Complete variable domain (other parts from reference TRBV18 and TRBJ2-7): NAGVMQNPRHLVRRRGQEARLRCSPMKGHSHVYWYRQLPEEGLKFMVYLQKENIIDESGMPKERFSAEFPKEGPSILRIQQVVRGDSAAYFCASSPPGQARMEQYFGPGTRLTVT.

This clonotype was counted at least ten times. CDR3 DNA: TGTGCCAGCAGTTTAGGGCAGGTCTACAATGAGCAGTTCTTC. Protein product: CASSLGQVYNEQFF. The chain links TRBV12-3 or TRBV12-4 to TRBJ2-1, with unresolved D. The length of the CDR3 is 14 residues. Trimming removed 1 base at V and 3 bases at J, with 7 bases between.

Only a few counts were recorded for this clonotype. The CDR3 reads CSARTQQGGNTIYF. The CDR3 DNA is TGCAGTGCTAGAACCCAGCAGGGTGGAAACACCATATATTTT. The chain is built from TRBV20-1 and TRBJ1-3; D is perhaps TRBD1 (5 bases). This CDR3 contains 14 residues. The V end was cut by 2 bases, the J end by 3 bases, with 11 bases between. The V gene's germline CDR1 is DFQATT and CDR2 SNEGSKA (reference sequence).

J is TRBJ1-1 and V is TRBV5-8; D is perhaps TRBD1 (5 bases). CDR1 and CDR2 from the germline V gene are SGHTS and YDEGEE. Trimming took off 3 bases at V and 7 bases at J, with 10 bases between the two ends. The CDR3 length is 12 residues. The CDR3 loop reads CASSSTGGEAFF. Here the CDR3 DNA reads TGTGCCAGCAGCTCTACCGGGGGTGAAGCTTTCTTT.

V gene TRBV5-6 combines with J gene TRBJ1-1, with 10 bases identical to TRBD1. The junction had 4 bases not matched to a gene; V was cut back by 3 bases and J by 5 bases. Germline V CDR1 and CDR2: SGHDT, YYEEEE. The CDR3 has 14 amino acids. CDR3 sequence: CASSSTGGGTEAFF. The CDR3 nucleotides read TGTGCCAGCAGCTCGACAGGGGGCGGGACTGAAGCTTTCTTT.

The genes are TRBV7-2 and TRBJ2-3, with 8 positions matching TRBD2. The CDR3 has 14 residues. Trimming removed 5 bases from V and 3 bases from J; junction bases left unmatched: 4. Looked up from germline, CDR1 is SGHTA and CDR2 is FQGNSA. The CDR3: CASSLTSATDTQYF. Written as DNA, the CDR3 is TGTGCCAGCAGCCTGACTAGCGCAACAGATACGCAGTATTTT.

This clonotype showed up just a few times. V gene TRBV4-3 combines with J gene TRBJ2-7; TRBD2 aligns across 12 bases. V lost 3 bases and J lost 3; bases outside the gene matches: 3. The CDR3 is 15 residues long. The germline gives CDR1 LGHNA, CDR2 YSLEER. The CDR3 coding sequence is TGCGCCAGCAGCCAGCTGACTAGCGGGAGCTACGAGCAGTACTTC. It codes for CASSQLTSGSYEQYF.

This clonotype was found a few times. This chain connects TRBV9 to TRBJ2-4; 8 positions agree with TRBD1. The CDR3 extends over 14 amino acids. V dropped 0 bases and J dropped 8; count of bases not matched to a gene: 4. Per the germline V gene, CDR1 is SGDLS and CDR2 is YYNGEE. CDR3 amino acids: CASSVAGGEHIQYF. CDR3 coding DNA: TGTGCCAGCAGCGTAGCAGGGGGCGAGCACATTCAGTACTTC.

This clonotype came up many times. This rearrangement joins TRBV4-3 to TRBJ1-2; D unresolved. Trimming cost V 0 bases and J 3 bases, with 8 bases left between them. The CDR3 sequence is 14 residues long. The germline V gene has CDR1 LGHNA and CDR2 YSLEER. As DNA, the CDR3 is TGCGCCAGCAGCCAAGATGCAGCCCACTATGGCTACACCTTC. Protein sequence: CASSQDAAHYGYTF.

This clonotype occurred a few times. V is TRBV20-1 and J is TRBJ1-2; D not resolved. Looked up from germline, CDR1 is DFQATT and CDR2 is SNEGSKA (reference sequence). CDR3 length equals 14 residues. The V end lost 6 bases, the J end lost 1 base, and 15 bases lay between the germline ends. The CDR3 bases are TGCAGTGCCTGGTGGGCACTTATTAACTATGGCTACACCTTC. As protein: CSAWWALINYGYTF.